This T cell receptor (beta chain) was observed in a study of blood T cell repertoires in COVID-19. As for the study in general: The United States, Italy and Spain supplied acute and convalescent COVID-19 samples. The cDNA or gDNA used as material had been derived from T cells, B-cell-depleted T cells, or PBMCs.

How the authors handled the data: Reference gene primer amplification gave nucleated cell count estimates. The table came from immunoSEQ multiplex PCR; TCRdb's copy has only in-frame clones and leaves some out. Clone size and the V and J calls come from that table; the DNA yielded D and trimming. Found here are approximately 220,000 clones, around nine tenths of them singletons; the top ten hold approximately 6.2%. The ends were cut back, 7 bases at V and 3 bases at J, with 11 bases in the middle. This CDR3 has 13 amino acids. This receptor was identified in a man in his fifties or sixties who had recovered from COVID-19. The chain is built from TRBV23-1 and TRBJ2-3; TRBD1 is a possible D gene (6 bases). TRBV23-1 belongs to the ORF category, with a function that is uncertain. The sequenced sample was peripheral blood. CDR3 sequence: CASTGRGTDTQYF. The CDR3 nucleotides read TGCGCCAGCACGGGCAGGGGAACAGATACGCAGTATTTT.